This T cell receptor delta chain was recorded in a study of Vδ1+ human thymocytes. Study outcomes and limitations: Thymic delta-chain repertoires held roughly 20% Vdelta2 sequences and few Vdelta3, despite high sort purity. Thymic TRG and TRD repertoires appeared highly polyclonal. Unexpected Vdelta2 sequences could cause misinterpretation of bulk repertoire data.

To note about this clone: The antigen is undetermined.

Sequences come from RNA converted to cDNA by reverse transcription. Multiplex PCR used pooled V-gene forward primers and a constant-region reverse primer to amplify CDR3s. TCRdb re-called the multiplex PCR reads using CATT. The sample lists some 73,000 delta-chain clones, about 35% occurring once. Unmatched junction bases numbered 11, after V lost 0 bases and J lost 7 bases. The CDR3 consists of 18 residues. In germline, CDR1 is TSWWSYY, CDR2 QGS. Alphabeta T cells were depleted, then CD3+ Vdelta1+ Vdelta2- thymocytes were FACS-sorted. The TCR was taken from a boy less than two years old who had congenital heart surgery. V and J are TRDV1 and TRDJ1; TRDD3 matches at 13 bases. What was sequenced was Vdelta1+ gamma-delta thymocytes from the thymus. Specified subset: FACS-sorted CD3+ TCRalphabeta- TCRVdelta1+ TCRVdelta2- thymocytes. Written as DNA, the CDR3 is TGTGCTCTTGGGGAACTAACCTCGCCTACTGGGGGATACGGTAAACTCATCTTT. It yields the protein CALGELTSPTGGYGKLIF.